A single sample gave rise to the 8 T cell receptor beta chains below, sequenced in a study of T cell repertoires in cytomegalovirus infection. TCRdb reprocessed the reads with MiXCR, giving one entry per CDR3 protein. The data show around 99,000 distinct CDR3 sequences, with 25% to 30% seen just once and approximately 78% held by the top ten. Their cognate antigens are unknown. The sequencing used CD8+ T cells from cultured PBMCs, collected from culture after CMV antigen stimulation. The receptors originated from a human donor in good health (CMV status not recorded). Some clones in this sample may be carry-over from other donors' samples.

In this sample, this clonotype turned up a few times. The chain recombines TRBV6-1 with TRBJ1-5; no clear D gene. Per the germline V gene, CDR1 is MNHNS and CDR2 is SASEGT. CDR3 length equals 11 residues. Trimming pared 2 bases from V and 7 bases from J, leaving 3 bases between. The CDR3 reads CASSESQPQHF. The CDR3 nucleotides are TGTGCCAGCAGTGAATCCCAGCCCCAGCATTTT.

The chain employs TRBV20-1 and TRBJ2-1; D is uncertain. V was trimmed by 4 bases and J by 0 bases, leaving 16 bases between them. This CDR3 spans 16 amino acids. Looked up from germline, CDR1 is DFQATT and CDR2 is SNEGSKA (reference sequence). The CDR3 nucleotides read TGCAGTGCTACAGATACGAGTTTCAGCTCCTACAATGAGCAGTTCTTC. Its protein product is CSATDTSFSSYNEQFF.

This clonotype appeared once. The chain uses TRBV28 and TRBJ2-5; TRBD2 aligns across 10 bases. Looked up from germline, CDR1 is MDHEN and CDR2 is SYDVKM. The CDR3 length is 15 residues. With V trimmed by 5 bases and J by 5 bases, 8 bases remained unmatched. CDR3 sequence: CASSGERGGPETQYF. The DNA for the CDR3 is TGTGCCAGCAGTGGGGAGCGGGGGGGCCCCGAGACCCAGTACTTC.

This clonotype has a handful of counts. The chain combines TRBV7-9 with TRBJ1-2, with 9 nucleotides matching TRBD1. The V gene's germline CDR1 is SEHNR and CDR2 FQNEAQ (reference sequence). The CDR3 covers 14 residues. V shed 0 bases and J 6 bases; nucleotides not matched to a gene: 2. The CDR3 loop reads CASSLAGQGHGYTF. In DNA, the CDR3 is TGTGCCAGCAGCTTAGCGGGACAGGGACATGGCTACACCTTC.

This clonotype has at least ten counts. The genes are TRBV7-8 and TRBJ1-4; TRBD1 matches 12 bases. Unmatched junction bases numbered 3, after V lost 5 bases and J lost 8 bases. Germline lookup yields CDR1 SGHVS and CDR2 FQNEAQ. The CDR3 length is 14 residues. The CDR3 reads CASSPGQGAEKLFF. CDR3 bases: TGTGCCAGCAGCCCGGGACAGGGGGCGGAAAAACTGTTTTTT. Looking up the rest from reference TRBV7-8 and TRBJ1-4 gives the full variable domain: GAGVSQSPRYKVAKRGQDVALRCDPISGHVSLFWYQQALGQGPEFLTYFQNEAQLDKSGLPSDRFFAERPEGSVSTLKIQRTQQEDSAVYLCASSPGQGAEKLFFGSGTQLSVL.

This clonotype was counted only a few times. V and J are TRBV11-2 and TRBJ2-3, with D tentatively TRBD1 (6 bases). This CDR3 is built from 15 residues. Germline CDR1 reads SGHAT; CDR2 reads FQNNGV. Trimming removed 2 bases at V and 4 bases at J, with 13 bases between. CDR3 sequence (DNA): TGTGCCAGCAGCTTATATCATTCAGGGGCAGATACGCAGTATTTT. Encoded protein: CASSLYHSGADTQYF.

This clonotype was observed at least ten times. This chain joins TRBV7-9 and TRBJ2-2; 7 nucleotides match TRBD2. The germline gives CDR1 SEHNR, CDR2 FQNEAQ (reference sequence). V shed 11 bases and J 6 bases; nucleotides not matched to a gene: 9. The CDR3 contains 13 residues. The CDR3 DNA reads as TGTGCCGCCCGGGACTACCGAGCCGGGGAGCTGTTTTTT. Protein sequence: CAARDYRAGELFF.

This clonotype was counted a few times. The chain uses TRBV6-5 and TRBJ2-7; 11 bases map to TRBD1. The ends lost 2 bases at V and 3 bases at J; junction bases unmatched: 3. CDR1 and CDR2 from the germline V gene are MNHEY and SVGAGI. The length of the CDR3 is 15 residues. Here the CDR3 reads CASSYGTGGSYEQYF. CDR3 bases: TGTGCCAGCAGTTACGGGACAGGGGGAAGCTACGAGCAGTACTTC.